This T cell receptor (beta chain) was sequenced in a study of PD-1 blockade in classical Hodgkin lymphoma. Study outcomes and limitations: Newly diagnosed patients were reported to start with lower TCR diversity than healthy donors.

Turning to this clone: What it recognizes is unknown.

The data were produced by immunoSEQ multiplex PCR, yet TCRdb's version contains in-frame clones alone and is incomplete. The table has about 43,000 clones, approximately 72% seen once; the top ten hold around 2.8%. Each patient's relapse followed autologous stem cell transplantation, and brentuximab vedotin exposure varied. The sample here was peripheral blood mononuclear cells (PBMCs), taken before the second cycle of nivolumab. The source of this sequence is a human donor with classical Hodgkin lymphoma.

CDR3 protein: CASSRSSVNQETQYF. The CDR3 DNA reads TGCGCCAGCAGCAGGAGTAGTGTGAACCAAGAGACCCAGTACTTC. The V and J genes are TRBV5-1 and TRBJ2-5; D gene unclear. V was shortened by 4 bases and J by 0 bases, with 13 bases between the two germline ends. This CDR3 has 15 residues. Germline V gene sequence: CDR1 SGHRS, CDR2 YFSETQ. The variable domain in full, completed from reference TRBV5-1 and TRBJ2-5, reads KAGVTQTPRYLIKTRGQQVTLSCSPISGHRSVSWYQQTPGQGLQFLFEYFSETQRNKGNFPGRFSGRQFSNSRSEMNVSTLELGDSALYLCASSRSSVNQETQYFGPGTRLLVL.